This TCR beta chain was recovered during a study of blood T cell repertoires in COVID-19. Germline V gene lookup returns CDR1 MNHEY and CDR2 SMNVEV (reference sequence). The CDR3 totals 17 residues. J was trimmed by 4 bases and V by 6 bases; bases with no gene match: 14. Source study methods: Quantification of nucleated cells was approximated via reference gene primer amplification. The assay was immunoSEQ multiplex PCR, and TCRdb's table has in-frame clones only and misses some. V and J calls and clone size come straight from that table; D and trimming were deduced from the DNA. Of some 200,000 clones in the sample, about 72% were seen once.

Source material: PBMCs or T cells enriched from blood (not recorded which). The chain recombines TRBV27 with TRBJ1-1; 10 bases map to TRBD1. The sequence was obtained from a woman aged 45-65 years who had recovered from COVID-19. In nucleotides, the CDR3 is TGTGCCAGCAGCCCTGGGGCGGGACAGGGGAAGAGCACTGAAGCTTTCTTT. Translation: CASSPGAGQGKSTEAFF.